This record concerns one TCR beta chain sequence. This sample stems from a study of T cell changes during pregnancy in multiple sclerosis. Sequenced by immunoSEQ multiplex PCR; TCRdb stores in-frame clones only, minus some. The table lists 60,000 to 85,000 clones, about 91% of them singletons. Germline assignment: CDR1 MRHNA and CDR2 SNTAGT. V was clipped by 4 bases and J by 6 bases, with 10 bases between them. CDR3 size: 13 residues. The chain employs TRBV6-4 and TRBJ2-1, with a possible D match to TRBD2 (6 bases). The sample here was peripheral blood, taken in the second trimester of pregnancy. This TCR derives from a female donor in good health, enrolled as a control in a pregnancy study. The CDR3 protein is CASSVAAGNEQFF. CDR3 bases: TGTGCCAGCAGTGTGGCAGCGGGCAATGAGCAGTTCTTC.